Shown below are 9 T cell receptor beta chains from a single sample sequenced in a study of control samples from healthy donors and cancer patients. Using immunoSEQ multiplex PCR, the repertoire was profiled, and TCRdb retains in-frame clones only, with some absent. Among about 140,000 clones listed, less than 95% were seen once. What was sequenced was blood. The receptors stem from a young man in good health.

The chain uses TRBV10-2 and TRBJ1-3; no clear D gene. Germline V gene lookup returns CDR1 WSHSY and CDR2 SAAADI. The V gene lost 3 bases and the J gene lost 3 bases, with 15 bases spanning the gap. This CDR3 comprises 16 residues. The CDR3 here is CASSEFEGRYGNTIYF. CDR3 bases: TGCGCCAGCAGTGAATTTGAGGGTCGTTATGGAAACACCATATATTTT.

The chain has TRBV14 and TRBJ1-2; TRBD1 might be the D (6 bases). Trimming cost V 4 bases and J 5 bases, with 14 bases left between them. Germline CDR1 is SGHDN and CDR2 is FVKESK. The CDR3 is 14 amino acids. In DNA form, the CDR3 reads TGTGCCAGCAGCCCCCTGGGGGGCGCATATGGCTACACCTTC. Translation: CASSPLGGAYGYTF.

This sequence joins TRBV6-6 and TRBJ1-5, with D possibly matching TRBD1 (5 bases). V gave up 7 bases and J gave up 0 bases, with 7 bases separating them. CDR1 is MNHNY, CDR2 SVGAGI, per germline (reference sequence). CDR3 size: 13 residues. The CDR3 loop is CASKGYSNQPQHF. The CDR3 DNA is TGTGCCAGCAAGGGGTATAGCAATCAGCCCCAGCATTTT.

This CDR3 is CASRRGSTPSGNTIYF. The DNA for the CDR3 is TGTGCCAGTAGAAGGGGGAGTACCCCCTCTGGAAACACCATATATTTT. This sequence joins TRBV19 and TRBJ1-3; possibly TRBD1 for D (6 bases). Germline values: CDR1 LNHDA, CDR2 SQIVND (reference sequence). This CDR3 comprises 16 residues. Trimming stripped 6 bases from V and 0 bases from J, with 15 bases between. The full variable domain, its missing parts supplied by reference TRBV19 and TRBJ1-3, is DGGITQSPKYLFRKEGQNVTLSCEQNLNHDAMYWYRQDPGQGLRLIYYSQIVNDFQKGDIAEGYSVSREKKESFPLTVTSAQKNPTAFYLCASRRGSTPSGNTIYFGEGSWLTVV.

This clone was observed a handful of times. J is TRBJ2-2 and V is TRBV30; D is tentatively TRBD1 or TRBD2 (5 bases each). CDR1 GTSNPN and CDR2 SVGIG come from the germline V gene (reference sequence). The CDR3 is 14 residues long. Trimming stripped 3 bases from V and 3 bases from J, with 11 bases between. The CDR3 region has the DNA TGTGCCTGGAGATTTGGGGGAGACACCGGGGAGCTGTTTTTT. It specifies CAWRFGGDTGELFF.

This chain joins TRBV27 and TRBJ1-5; 7 nucleotides line up with TRBD1. The germline V gene encodes CDR1 MNHEY and CDR2 SMNVEV (reference sequence). This CDR3 contains 16 residues. The V and J ends lost 6 bases and 7 bases, in that order; junction bases with no gene match: 15. CDR3: CASRPSGTDFKQPQHF. The CDR3 DNA sequence: TGTGCCAGCAGACCCTCCGGGACAGACTTTAAGCAGCCCCAGCATTTT.

V gene TRBV21-1 combines with J gene TRBJ1-1; the table names TRBD1, a call not compared with the DNA. TRBV21-1 has pseudogene status. The CDR3 covers 17 residues. Here the CDR3 DNA reads TGTGCCAGCAGCAAAGGAGGCAACAGGGTGGGATCCACTGAAGCTTTCTTT. Protein: CASSKGGNRVGSTEAFF.

The V gene is TRBV2, the J gene TRBJ1-4; TRBD1 is a possible D gene (5 bases). The V end lost 6 bases, the J end lost 8 bases, and 25 bases lay between the germline ends. Germline CDR1 and CDR2: SNHLY and FYNNEI. The CDR3 is made up of 17 amino acids. CDR3 sequence reads: CASSQAIVGRSGEKLFF. In nucleotides, the CDR3 is TGTGCCAGCAGCCAAGCGATCGTGGGCAGGTCAGGGGAAAAACTGTTTTTT.

CDR3 sequence reads: CASSLHQDRELFF. CDR3 bases: TGTGCCAGCAGCTTACACCAGGACCGGGAGCTGTTTTTT. The chain carries TRBV7-2 and TRBJ2-2; no definite D call. This CDR3 comprises 13 residues. The ends were cut back, 2 bases at V and 9 bases at J, with 10 bases in the middle. CDR1 is SGHTA, CDR2 FQGNSA, per germline.